One sample yielded the 21 T cell receptor beta chains listed below, sequenced in a study of T cell responses to AZD1222 COVID-19 vaccine. The data were produced by immunoSEQ multiplex PCR, yet TCRdb's version contains in-frame clones alone and is incomplete. The data contain 90,000 to 120,000 clones, roughly 92% of them singletons. The sample here was peripheral blood, taken on day 0 of AZD1222 vaccination. These receptors all come from an adult in good health.

This rearrangement joins TRBV7-9 to TRBJ1-1, with 7 bases fitting TRBD1. The CDR3 covers 16 residues. CDR1 and CDR2 from the germline V gene are SEHNR and FQNEAQ (reference sequence). The V and J ends lost 2 bases and 0 bases, in that order; junction bases with no gene match: 6. CDR3 amino acids: CASSLLGGYMNTEAFF. The CDR3 region has the DNA TGTGCCAGCAGCTTATTAGGGGGCTATATGAACACTGAAGCTTTCTTT.

The chain recombines TRBV7-3 with TRBJ2-1, with a possible D match to TRBD1 (6 bases). Germline CDR1 is SGHTA and CDR2 is FQGTGA. CDR3 length equals 15 residues. V shed 0 bases and J shed 6 bases, with 12 bases lying between them. In DNA, the CDR3 is TGTGCCAGCAGCTTAACTCCTGGCAGGGGCAATGAGCAGTTCTTC. Translated: CASSLTPGRGNEQFF. Variable domain in full (rest from reference TRBV7-3 and TRBJ2-1): GAGVSQTPSNKVTEKGKYVELRCDPISGHTALYWYRQSLGQGPEFLIYFQGTGAADDSGLPNDRFFAVRPEGSVSTLKIQRTERGDSAVYLCASSLTPGRGNEQFFGPGTRLTVL.

This clone was detected only once. This chain uses TRBV27 with TRBJ2-7; TRBD2 agrees at 7 bases. The CDR3 is made up of 14 amino acids. CDR1 is MNHEY, CDR2 SMNVEV, per germline (reference sequence). Trimming at V came to 4 bases and at J to 4 bases, leaving 7 bases not matched to a gene. In DNA form, the CDR3 reads TGTGCCAGCAGTTCCAGGACTAGTAGGTACGAGCAGTACTTC. Translating gives CASSSRTSRYEQYF.

The J gene is TRBJ1-2, the V gene TRBV19; D unresolved. CDR1 is LNHDA, CDR2 SQIVND, per germline (reference sequence). CDR3 length equals 13 residues. With 8 bases removed from V and 8 bases from J, the gap between germline ends came to 18 bases. CDR3 region: CASHTERVSGYTF. CDR3 sequence (DNA): TGTGCCAGTCACACGGAGCGGGTGAGCGGCTACACCTTC.

V usage is TRBV3-1 (or the pseudogene TRBV3-2) and J usage is TRBJ2-7, with D possibly matching TRBD2 (6 bases). The CDR3 runs 15 residues. Germline V gives CDR1 LGHDT, CDR2 YNNKEL (reference sequence). The germline V and J ends were trimmed by 3 bases and 3 bases, with 15 bases remaining between them. The CDR3 nucleotides are TGTGCCAGCAGCCATATTCGGGGGTACATCTACGAGCAGTACTTC. It translates to CASSHIRGYIYEQYF.

This clone has just one count. The chain uses TRBV7-2 and TRBJ2-7; TRBD1 agrees at 8 bases. The J segment lost 3 bases and the V segment lost 5 bases, leaving 9 bases of the junction unmatched. Germline CDR1 is SGHTA and CDR2 is FQGNSA. The CDR3 has 15 residues. CDR3 sequence reads: CASSRSGTGIYEQYF. DNA of the CDR3: TGTGCCAGCAGCCGGAGTGGGACAGGAATCTACGAGCAGTACTTC.

J is TRBJ2-7 and V is TRBV28, with D perhaps assigned TRBD1 or TRBD2 (5 bases each). The CDR3 loop spans 13 amino acids. CDR1 is MDHEN, CDR2 SYDVKM, per germline. Deletions cut 10 bases from V and 1 base from J, with 14 bases between. CDR3 loop: CATRDLRSYEQYF. The CDR3 DNA is TGTGCCACCCGGGACCTCCGTTCCTACGAGCAGTACTTC.

This chain links TRBV10-2 with TRBJ1-5; 8 nucleotides align to TRBD1. The junction had 6 bases not matched to a gene; V was cut back by 4 bases and J by 7 bases. Germline-derived CDR1 and CDR2 are WSHSY and SAAADI. This CDR3 is built from 14 residues. This CDR3 reads CASSAAGGGQPQHF. The CDR3 nucleotides read TGCGCCAGCAGTGCGGCAGGGGGCGGGCAGCCCCAGCATTTT.

V gene TRBV6-5 combines with J gene TRBJ2-1; D gene ambiguous. The germline V gene encodes CDR1 MNHEY and CDR2 SVGAGI. The V end was cut by 8 bases, the J end by 7 bases, with 15 bases between. The CDR3 is 13 amino acids. The CDR3 DNA is TGTGCCAGCGGAAGAACTATACGTAATGAGCAGTTCTTC. Its protein is CASGRTIRNEQFF.

This clone appeared a single time. V is TRBV5-4 and J is TRBJ2-6, with D hard to call. V shed 0 bases and J shed 8 bases, with 9 bases lying between them. CDR1 and CDR2 from the germline V gene are SGHNT and YYREEE (reference sequence). This CDR3 is 14 amino acids long. CDR3 nucleotides: TGTGCCAGCAGCTTGGCAGGCACTCCCAACGTCCTGACTTTC. It is translated as CASSLAGTPNVLTF.

Only a few counts were recorded for this clone. The chain joins TRBV29-1 to TRBJ1-1; no definite D call. Germline assignment: CDR1 SQVTM and CDR2 ANQGSEA. Between the trimmed V and J ends, which lost 6 bases and 10 bases, there was a span of 18 bases. The length of the CDR3 is 12 residues. CDR3 in amino acids: CSVQRGNEGAFF. In DNA form, the CDR3 reads TGCAGCGTCCAAAGAGGTAACGAGGGAGCTTTCTTT.

The chain links TRBV18 to TRBJ2-7, with D maybe TRBD1 (6 bases). Germline assignment: CDR1 KGHSH and CDR2 LQKENI. Trimming took 1 base from V and 3 from J, leaving 10 bases between them. CDR3 length: 14 amino acids. The DNA for the CDR3 is TGTGCCAGCTCACCACAACAGGGAGACTACGAGCAGTACTTC. It specifies CASSPQQGDYEQYF.

The chain joins TRBV19 to TRBJ1-1; D uncertain. Looked up from germline, CDR1 is LNHDA and CDR2 is SQIVND (reference sequence). This CDR3 contains 15 residues. Trimming took 5 bases from V and 1 from J, leaving 14 bases between them. The CDR3 coding sequence is TGTGCCAGTAGTCCAGGAGACATGGCGAACACTGAAGCTTTCTTT. Translating it yields CASSPGDMANTEAFF.

The V and J genes are TRBV5-6 and TRBJ1-2, with 9 bases that match TRBD1. V lost 0 bases, J lost 7 bases, and 7 bases stayed unmatched. The CDR3 extends over 15 amino acids. The germline V gene has CDR1 SGHDT and CDR2 YYEEEE. In DNA form, the CDR3 reads TGTGCCAGCAGCTTGGGGGGACAGGGTGTTTCTGGCTACACCTTC. It specifies CASSLGGQGVSGYTF.

This clone was found once. This chain uses TRBV2 with TRBJ1-1; 7 bases line up with TRBD1. V gave up 7 bases and J gave up 0 bases; unmatched junction bases: 14. CDR1 and CDR2 (germline): SNHLY, FYNNEI. The length of the CDR3 is 17 residues. The CDR3 loop reads CASTSRGESAMNTEAFF. The CDR3 DNA is TGTGCCAGCACTAGCAGGGGGGAGTCAGCCATGAACACTGAAGCTTTCTTT. Variable domain in full (rest from reference TRBV2 and TRBJ1-1): EPEVTQTPSHQVTQMGQEVILRCVPISNHLYFYWYRQILGQKVEFLVSFYNNEISEKSEIFDDQFSVERPDGSNFTLKIRSTKLEDSAMYFCASTSRGESAMNTEAFFGQGTRLTVV.

The rearrangement uses TRBV4-1 and TRBJ2-5; no clear D gene. V lost 1 base, J lost 2 bases, and 11 bases lay in between. This CDR3 is 15 amino acids long. In germline, CDR1 is MGHRA, CDR2 YSYEKL. The CDR3 DNA is TGCGCCAGCAGCCAAGTACCGGCAGAGCAAGAGACCCAGTACTTC. It yields the protein CASSQVPAEQETQYF.

The genes are TRBV5-6 and TRBJ2-3; D might be TRBD1 (5 bases). V was shortened by 0 bases and J by 9 bases, with 14 bases between the two germline ends. The CDR3 runs 14 residues. Germline lookup yields CDR1 SGHDT and CDR2 YYEEEE. DNA of the CDR3: TGTGCCAGCAGCTTGGCCGCAGGGCGTAAGACGCAGTATTTT. This sequence encodes CASSLAAGRKTQYF.

This clone was observed a single time. This chain joins TRBV7-3 and TRBJ2-6; no clear D gene. Germline V gene data show CDR1 as SGHTA and CDR2 as FQGTGA. The CDR3 spans 12 residues. Trimming took 4 bases from V and 2 from J, leaving 0 bases between them. The CDR3 bases are TGTGCCAGCAGCTCTGGGGCCAACGTCCTGACTTTC. This encodes CASSSGANVLTF.

The chain employs TRBV7-3 and TRBJ2-2; D gene uncertain. The ends were cut back, 5 bases at V and 2 bases at J, with 6 bases in the middle. Germline loops: CDR1 SGHTA, CDR2 FQGTGA. CDR3 size: 13 residues. The CDR3 nucleotides read TGTGCCAGCAGCCTTGGAAACACCGGGGAGCTGTTTTTT. This encodes CASSLGNTGELFF.

This clone was observed once. The V and J genes are TRBV5-1 and TRBJ2-1, with D tentatively TRBD2 (6 bases). The CDR3 has 17 amino acids. Germline CDR1 reads SGHRS; CDR2 reads YFSETQ. Trimming took 4 bases from V and 8 from J, leaving 25 bases between them. CDR3 loop: CASSRDGGSNGRYEQFF. DNA of the CDR3: TGCGCCAGCAGCCGAGACGGAGGGTCAAATGGAAGGTATGAGCAGTTCTTC.

CDR3 coding DNA: TGTGCCAGCAGCTTCCAGGGAGGGACTGAAGCTTTCTTT. As protein: CASSFQGGTEAFF. The V gene is TRBV5-4, the J gene TRBJ1-1, with D possibly TRBD1 on 5 matching bases. CDR3 length: 13 amino acids. V lost 2 bases and J 5 bases, leaving 10 bases between the germline ends. Germline loops: CDR1 SGHNT, CDR2 YYREEE (reference sequence).